The clone carrying this T cell receptor (beta chain) was seen only a few times. Its specificity is unknown. TCRB transcripts that were expressed got sequenced, as all of the isolated RNA had been reverse transcribed. The method was immunoSEQ multiplex PCR; TCRdb's version includes in-frame clones alone and lacks a portion of them. This sample yields 640,000 or so clones, of which 10% to 15% are seen a single time; approximately 0.022% belongs to the top ten. This sample was taken from a study of beta chain features in type 1 diabetes. The CDR3 totals 16 residues. V gave up 4 bases and J gave up 9 bases, with 23 bases separating them. Germline assignment: CDR1 SGHDT and CDR2 YYEEEE. Regarding the study as a whole: Among all four CD4+ subsets, Type 1 diabetes patients had TCRB CDR3s that were moderately but significantly shorter.

The gene calls are TRBV5-6 and TRBJ2-1; maybe TRBD1 (7 bases). The sequenced sample consisted of naive CD4+ T cells from blood. The source of this sequence is a man aged 18 to 29 with type 1 diabetes. The CDR3 DNA follows: TGTGCCAGCAGCCCTCAGGAGGGGGCCCTTACAGTTGAGCAGTTCTTC. Translated: CASSPQEGALTVEQFF.